Sequencing of this T cell receptor beta chain was carried out in a study of control samples from healthy donors and cancer patients. The assay was immunoSEQ multiplex PCR, and TCRdb's table has in-frame clones only and misses some. The table has roughly 76,000 clones, approximately 94% seen once. This clone was observed a handful of times. Deletions cut 0 bases from V and 8 bases from J, with 10 bases between. CDR3 length equals 13 residues. CDR1 and CDR2 (germline): LGHDT, YNNKEL (reference sequence). This receptor was identified in a woman in her thirties or forties in good health. This chain joins TRBV3-1 (or the pseudogene TRBV3-2) and TRBJ1-2, with D unresolved. Sequencing was carried out using blood. CDR3: CASSQEGSRGYTF. DNA of the CDR3: TGTGCCAGCAGCCAAGAAGGGTCGAGAGGCTACACCTTC.